This T cell receptor beta chain was obtained from a study of T cell responses to AZD1222 COVID-19 vaccine. The CDR3 loop spans 17 amino acids. After removal of 5 bases from V and 9 bases from J, the junction contained 14 bases not matched to a gene. Germline-derived CDR1 and CDR2 are MGHDK and SYGVNS. Notes on the study in general: Close to half of spike-specific TCRs reportedly recognize unmutated variant regions. White British ancestry dominated among donors, who included more females, and clonal diversity was possibly underestimated. Without day 14 samples, only post-peak T cell repertoires were studied. CD4 TCRs linked to vaccination spanned spike, dominating at 160-218 and 743-854.

This table comes from immunoSEQ multiplex PCR, and its TCRdb copy is limited to in-frame clones, with some not included. The repertoire holds about 40,000 clones, with just over 85% as singletons. Note on this clone: Its target is not known.

This material consisted of peripheral blood, taken 28 days after the second dose of the MenACWY control vaccine. This receptor was taken from an adult who received the MenACWY meningococcal vaccine as a control. J is TRBJ2-1 and V is TRBV25-1; TRBD2 aligns across 12 bases. CDR3 in DNA: TGTGCCAGCAGTTATCCCCTTCTAGCGGGGGGGCTCGGTGAGCAGTTCTTC. Translated, it gives CASSYPLLAGGLGEQFF.